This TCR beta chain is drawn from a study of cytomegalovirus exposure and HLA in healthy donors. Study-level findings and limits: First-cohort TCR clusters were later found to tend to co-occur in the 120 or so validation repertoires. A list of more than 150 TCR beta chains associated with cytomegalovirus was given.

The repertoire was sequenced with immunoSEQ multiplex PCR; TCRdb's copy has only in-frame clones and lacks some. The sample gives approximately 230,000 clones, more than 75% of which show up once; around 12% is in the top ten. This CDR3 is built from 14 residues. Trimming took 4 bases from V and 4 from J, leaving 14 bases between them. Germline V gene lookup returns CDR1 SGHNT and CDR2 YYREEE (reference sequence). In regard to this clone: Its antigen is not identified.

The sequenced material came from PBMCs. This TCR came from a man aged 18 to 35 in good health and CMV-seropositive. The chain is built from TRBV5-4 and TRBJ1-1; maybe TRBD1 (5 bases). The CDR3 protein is CASSPKDRRTEAFF. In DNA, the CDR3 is TGTGCCAGCAGCCCGAAAGACAGACGCACTGAAGCTTTCTTT.